The 25 T cell receptor beta chains reported below all come from one sample, sequenced in a study of shared clonotypes between healthy human individuals. Assay: immunoSEQ multiplex PCR; the TCRdb copy retains only in-frame clones and omits some. The sample has roughly 380,000 clones, about 97% seen once; the top ten hold about 0.32%. The sequencing input was memory CD8+ T cells sorted from blood. Described subset: CD45RO+ cells pooled with CCR7-negative TemRA cells. These receptors originate from a man aged 25-45 years in good health.

The chain is built from TRBV11-2 and TRBJ2-7, with TRBD2 as a possible D gene (6 bases). Looked up from germline, CDR1 is SGHAT and CDR2 is FQNNGV. The germline V and J ends were trimmed by 1 base and 2 bases, with 24 bases remaining between them. This CDR3 has 19 amino acids. CDR3 in amino acids: CASSLGRFLGGALTYEQYF. The CDR3 DNA sequence: TGTGCCAGCAGCTTAGGGCGTTTCCTAGGAGGGGCGTTAACCTACGAGCAGTACTTC.

This chain links TRBV9 with TRBJ2-1, with D perhaps being TRBD1 or TRBD2 (5 bases each). CDR3 length: 15 amino acids. Germline V gives CDR1 SGDLS, CDR2 YYNGEE. The germline V and J ends were trimmed by 1 base and 9 bases, with 17 bases remaining between them. Written as DNA, the CDR3 is TGTGCCAGCAGCGTAATGGGGATAGGGGCGGGTGAGCAGTTCTTC. Its protein is CASSVMGIGAGEQFF. Variable domain in full (rest from reference TRBV9 and TRBJ2-1): DSGVTQTPKHLITATGQRVTLRCSPRSGDLSVYWYQQSLDQGLQFLIQYYNGEERAKGNILERFSAQQFPDLHSELNLSSLELGDSALYFCASSVMGIGAGEQFFGPGTRLTVL.

The chain joins TRBV9 to TRBJ2-4; 8 bases match TRBD2. The CDR3 spans 15 residues. The germline gives CDR1 SGDLS, CDR2 YYNGEE. Germline trimming cut 2 bases from V and 6 bases from J; bases unmatched to any gene: 7. For the CDR3, the DNA is TGTGCCAGCAGCGTCAGCGGACTAGCTGGAAACATTCAGTACTTC. Its translation: CASSVSGLAGNIQYF.

V usage is TRBV27 and J usage is TRBJ2-7; D remains unclear. The CDR3 runs 13 residues. V was shortened by 2 bases and J by 6 bases, with 11 bases between the two germline ends. The germline CDR1 and CDR2 sequences are MNHEY and SMNVEV (reference sequence). As DNA, the CDR3 is TGTGCCAGCAGTTTAGTAAGGTGGGGCGAGCAGTACTTC. Translated, it gives CASSLVRWGEQYF.

The chain joins TRBV29-1 to TRBJ2-1, with D perhaps TRBD1 or TRBD2 (5 bases each). This CDR3 spans 20 amino acids. Deletions cut 3 bases from V and 10 bases from J, with 37 bases between. Germline CDR1 SQVTM, CDR2 ANQGSEA. CDR3 region: CSVDTPTSLLPGTRMGEQFF. The CDR3 region has the DNA TGCAGCGTTGACACCCCTACCTCACTTCTTCCCGGGACGCGTATGGGCGAGCAGTTCTTC.

The chain carries TRBV11-2 and TRBJ2-5, with TRBD2 as a possible D gene (5 bases). Trimming took 1 base from V and 1 from J, leaving 16 bases between them. The CDR3 length is 17 residues. Germline V gene data show CDR1 as SGHAT and CDR2 as FQNNGV. CDR3 sequence (DNA): TGTGCCAGCAGCTTAGGGACCTCGGGATCCCTCCAAGAGACCCAGTACTTC. It specifies CASSLGTSGSLQETQYF.

This chain uses TRBV7-8 with TRBJ1-1; D may be TRBD1 (5 bases). The V and J ends lost 1 base and 7 bases respectively, with 22 bases between them. Germline CDR1 is SGHVS and CDR2 is FQNEAQ. The CDR3 runs to 17 residues. CDR3 in DNA: TGTGCCAGCAGCTTAGGGAGGTGGGTAGACAGCGTTTTTGAAGCTTTCTTT. The encoded protein is CASSLGRWVDSVFEAFF.

The V gene is TRBV4-1, the J gene TRBJ2-5, with D maybe TRBD1 (7 bases). The CDR3 has 19 amino acids. Germline CDR1 is MGHRA and CDR2 is YSYEKL. Trimming left V 2 bases short and J 5 bases short, with 27 bases between. CDR3 sequence: CASSQFIGRQGQKGETQYF. The CDR3 DNA reads TGCGCCAGCAGCCAATTTATCGGGAGACAGGGTCAAAAAGGGGAGACCCAGTACTTC.

The chain joins TRBV9 to TRBJ2-1, with 7 positions matching TRBD1. V shed 2 bases, J shed 8 bases, and the junction held 13 bases outside the gene matches. CDR1 and CDR2 (germline): SGDLS, YYNGEE. The CDR3 is made up of 16 amino acids. The DNA of the CDR3 is TGTGCCAGCAGCGTGAACAGGGGCACCGCGATCGATGAGCAGTTCTTC. It codes for CASSVNRGTAIDEQFF.

This clone was counted a single time. The chain combines TRBV4-2 with TRBJ2-3; no definite D call. Trimming pared 0 bases from V and 0 bases from J, leaving 10 bases between. Looked up from germline, CDR1 is LGHNA and CDR2 is YNFKEQ. The CDR3 is 16 amino acids. This chain's CDR3 is CASSQDTLGSTDTQYF. The CDR3, as DNA: TGTGCCAGCAGCCAAGATACCCTCGGCAGCACAGATACGCAGTATTTT.

CDR3 residues: CASSQGQENSYEQYF. Written as DNA, the CDR3 is TGCGCCAGCAGCCAAGGACAGGAAAACTCCTACGAGCAGTACTTC. The chain employs TRBV4-1 and TRBJ2-7; D possibly corresponds to TRBD1 (6 bases). CDR1 is MGHRA and CDR2 is YSYEKL in the germline V gene. V was shortened by 1 base and J by 0 bases, with 10 bases between the two germline ends. CDR3 size: 15 residues.

V is TRBV5-4 and J is TRBJ2-2; 8 bases are a match to TRBD1. The CDR3 contains 14 residues. Trimming at V came to 4 bases and at J to 7 bases, leaving 6 bases not matched to a gene. Germline V gives CDR1 SGHNT, CDR2 YYREEE (reference sequence). The DNA for the CDR3 is TGTGCCAGCAGCCAGACAGGGGAAGGCGGGGAGCTGTTTTTT. Encoded protein: CASSQTGEGGELFF.

CDR3 sequence: CASSIPGSPSGANVLTF. CDR3 bases: TGTGCCAGTAGTATTCCAGGGTCCCCTTCTGGGGCCAACGTCCTGACTTTC. The rearrangement joins TRBV19 to TRBJ2-6, with D perhaps TRBD1 (5 bases). Germline V lookup: CDR1 LNHDA, CDR2 SQIVND (reference sequence). The length of the CDR3 is 17 residues. Trimming took 3 bases from V and 1 from J, leaving 13 bases between them.

J is TRBJ2-2 and V is TRBV25-1; 12 nucleotides align to TRBD1. CDR3 length: 16 residues. Germline loops: CDR1 MGHDK, CDR2 SYGVNS. V was clipped by 6 bases and J by 8 bases; unmatched bases: 10. The CDR3 DNA reads as TGTGCCAGCAGCGATTTCCGGGACAGGGGGCAAGGGGAGCTGTTTTTT. The encoded protein is CASSDFRDRGQGELFF. Combining the CDR3 with reference TRBV25-1 and TRBJ2-2 gives the whole variable domain EADIYQTPRYLVIGTGKKITLECSQTMGHDKMYWYQQDPGMELHLIHYSYGVNSTEKGDLSSESTVSRIRTEHFPLTLESARPSHTSQYLCASSDFRDRGQGELFFGEGSRLTVL.

This chain connects TRBV29-1 to TRBJ2-1; 9 bases are a match to TRBD2. V trimming: 6 bases; J trimming: 2 bases; junction bases outside the gene matches: 8. This CDR3 region has 15 residues. Per germline, CDR1 SQVTM and CDR2 ANQGSEA. The DNA of the CDR3 is TGCAGCGTCGCACGCACTAGCGGGCCCTACAATGAGCAGTTCTTC. It specifies CSVARTSGPYNEQFF.

The CDR3 sequence is CASTNNQGTSGRETIYNEQFF. As DNA, the CDR3 is TGTGCCAGCACCAATAACCAAGGGACTAGCGGGAGGGAAACGATCTACAATGAGCAGTTCTTC. The chain carries TRBV6-7 and TRBJ2-1, with TRBD2 matching 16 bases. TRBV6-7 falls under the ORF class, with uncertain function. Trimming took 7 bases from V and 3 from J; bases not matched to a gene: 18. The CDR3 is 21 amino acids.

The chain uses TRBV28 and TRBJ1-4; no reliable D call. The CDR3 consists of 11 residues. V dropped 2 bases and J dropped 7 bases, with 2 bases sitting between them. CDR1 and CDR2 from the germline V gene are MDHEN and SYDVKM. For the CDR3, the DNA is TGTGCCAGCAGTTTACTTGAAAAACTGTTTTTT. Its protein is CASSLLEKLFF.

The gene calls are TRBV5-3 and TRBJ1-5; weak D call: TRBD1 (5 bases). TRBV5-3 is identified as an open reading frame with a role that is uncertain. Trimming removed 6 bases from V and 6 bases from J, with 10 bases in between. The CDR3 is 12 amino acids. CDR3 DNA sequence: TGTGCCAGAATGGGCCAGGGTCAGCCCCAGCATTTT. Translating it yields CARMGQGQPQHF.

J is TRBJ2-3 and V is TRBV30; D gene unclear. Germline assignment: CDR1 GTSNPN and CDR2 SVGIG (reference sequence). Trimming removed 0 bases at V and 7 bases at J, with 5 bases between. The CDR3 contains 11 residues. The DNA of the CDR3 is TGTGCCTGGAGTGTAGGGTATACGCAGTATTTT. Translating gives CAWSVGYTQYF. The entire variable domain, with the rest obtained from reference TRBV30 and TRBJ2-3, is as follows: SQTIHQWPATLVQPVGSPLSLECTVEGTSNPNLYWYRQAAGRGLQLLFYSVGIGQISSEVPQNLSASRPQDRQFILSSKKLLLSDSGFYLCAWSVGYTQYFGPGTRLTVL.

This chain links TRBV19 with TRBJ1-3, with D perhaps matching TRBD1 (5 bases). Germline V gene sequence: CDR1 LNHDA, CDR2 SQIVND (reference sequence). V gave up 0 bases and J gave up 0 bases, with 15 bases separating them. The CDR3 is 18 residues long. The CDR3 region has the DNA TGTGCCAGTAGTATAGAGGGGCCAGGGACCCTCTCTGGAAACACCATATATTTT. Translating gives CASSIEGPGTLSGNTIYF.

On this clone: Other DNA sequences within the sample encode an identical CDR3. The chain carries TRBV5-1 and TRBJ2-7; possible D gene TRBD2, 6 bases. Germline loops: CDR1 SGHRS, CDR2 YFSETQ. V lost 2 bases, J lost 3 bases, and 9 bases lay in between. CDR3 length: 13 residues. In nucleotides, the CDR3 is TGCGCCAGCAGCTTAGCGGGTTTCTACGAGCAGTACTTC. Translating it yields CASSLAGFYEQYF.

V is TRBV7-2 and J is TRBJ2-5; 10 bases are a match to TRBD2. The junction had 13 bases not matched to a gene; V was cut back by 2 bases and J by 7 bases. Germline CDR1 SGHTA, CDR2 FQGNSA. The CDR3 covers 17 residues. The CDR3: CASSLLSYSGRAGTQYF. CDR3 DNA sequence: TGTGCCAGCAGCTTACTTTCGTACAGCGGGAGGGCCGGGACCCAGTACTTC. The complete variable domain, with remaining parts taken from reference TRBV7-2 and TRBJ2-5, reads GAGVSQSPSNKVTEKGKDVELRCDPISGHTALYWYRQSLGQGLEFLIYFQGNSAPDKSGLPSDRFSAERTGGSVSTLTIQRTQQEDSAVYLCASSLLSYSGRAGTQYFGPGTRLLVL.

The chain carries TRBV5-1 and TRBJ2-3, with D perhaps matching TRBD1 (6 bases). V gave up 4 bases and J gave up 2 bases, with 11 bases separating them. In germline, CDR1 is SGHRS, CDR2 YFSETQ. There are 14 residues in the CDR3. Here the CDR3 DNA reads TGCGCCAGCAGCCTACGGGACAACACAGATACGCAGTATTTT. As protein: CASSLRDNTDTQYF.

V and J are TRBV28 and TRBJ2-7; possibly TRBD2 for D (5 bases). This CDR3 has 10 residues. The germline gives CDR1 MDHEN, CDR2 SYDVKM. The germline V and J ends were trimmed by 5 bases and 12 bases, with 11 bases remaining between them. The CDR3 here is CASSQGLWYF. CDR3 DNA sequence: TGTGCCAGCAGTCAAGGACTTTGGTACTTC.

This chain joins TRBV20-1 and TRBJ2-2, with D hard to call. The CDR3 length is 11 residues. Trimming removed 3 bases at V and 7 bases at J, with 6 bases between. The germline gives CDR1 DFQATT, CDR2 SNEGSKA (reference sequence). For the CDR3, the DNA is TGCAGTGCTAGGTTCGTCGGGGAGCTGTTTTTT. It is translated as CSARFVGELFF.